The sequence of this T cell receptor beta chain was determined in a study of T cells in Graves' hyperthyroidism and ophthalmopathy. This clonotype was counted many times. The CDR3 extends over 14 amino acids. The V segment lost 3 bases and the J segment 3 bases; nucleotides outside the gene matches: 2. Germline CDR1 is SGHTA and CDR2 is FQGNSA. TCR beta CDR3 sequences were amplified from RNA transcripts. An initial round of RT-PCR targeting the TCR CDR3 relied on the HTBI primer set. TCRdb independently ran MiXCR on the multiplex PCR reads; one entry per CDR3 protein. The sample has about 700,000 distinct CDR3 sequences; 11% to 15% are singletons.

The rearrangement links TRBV7-2 to TRBJ1-5; 7 bases match TRBD1. The material sequenced was blood. This sequence was found in a woman aged 18-29 years with Graves' hyperthyroidism. The CDR3 region has the DNA TGTGCCAGCAGCTTCGACAGGGCCAATCAGCCCCAGCATTTT. Amino acid sequence: CASSFDRANQPQHF.